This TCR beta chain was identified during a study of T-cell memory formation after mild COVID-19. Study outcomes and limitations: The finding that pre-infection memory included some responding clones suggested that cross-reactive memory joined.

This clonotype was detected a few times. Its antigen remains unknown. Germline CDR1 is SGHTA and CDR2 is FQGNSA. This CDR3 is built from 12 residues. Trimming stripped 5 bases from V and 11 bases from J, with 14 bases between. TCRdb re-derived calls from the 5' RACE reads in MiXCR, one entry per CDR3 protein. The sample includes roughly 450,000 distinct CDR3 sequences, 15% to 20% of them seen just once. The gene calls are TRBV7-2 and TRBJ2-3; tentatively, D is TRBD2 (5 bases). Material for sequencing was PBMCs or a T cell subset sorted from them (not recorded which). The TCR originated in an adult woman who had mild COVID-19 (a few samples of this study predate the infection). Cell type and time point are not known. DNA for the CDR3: TGTGCCAGCAGCCCGTTGCGGGTGATGCAGTATTTT. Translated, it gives CASSPLRVMQYF. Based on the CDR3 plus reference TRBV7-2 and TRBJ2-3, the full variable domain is GAGVSQSPSNKVTEKGKDVELRCDPISGHTALYWYRQSLGQGLEFLIYFQGNSAPDKSGLPSDRFSAERTGGSVSTLTIQRTQQEDSAVYLCASSPLRVMQYFGPGTRLTVL.